What follows are 11 T cell receptor beta chains derived from one specimen sequenced in a study of T cell clonality in common variable immunodeficiency. Some clones are missing from TCRdb's copy, which holds only in-frame ones; the method was immunoSEQ multiplex PCR. This repertoire lists around 29,000 clones without singletons; about 13% sits in the top ten. The sequenced material came from peripheral blood mononuclear cells. The receptor set was obtained from a person between 18 and 75 years old in good health.

Regarding this clone: The CDR3 end falls 3 residues outside the read, so it is completed with the germline J gene. This chain links TRBV18 with TRBJ2-7, with 9 bases aligning to TRBD1. This CDR3 comprises 15 residues. Germline trimming cut 6 bases from V and 2 bases from J; bases unmatched to any gene: 8. Germline V gene sequence: CDR1 KGHSH, CDR2 LQKENI. The DNA read from the CDR3 is TGTGCCAGCTCGGGGACCGGGACAGGGCCCTACGAG. It specifies CASSGTGTGPYE. The whole CDR3 protein is CASSGTGTGPYEQYF.

This clone was seen many times. The read is 3 residues too short to cover the CDR3 end, so that end is filled in from the germline J gene. V is TRBV5-6 and J is TRBJ1-2; the match to TRBD1 covers 7 bases. After removal of 3 bases from V and 6 bases from J, the junction contained 8 bases not matched to a gene. This CDR3 is 14 amino acids long. Germline loops: CDR1 SGHDT, CDR2 YYEEEE. The part of the CDR3 DNA that was read is TGTGCCAGCAGCTACCGACAGGGCACCCATGGC. Its protein is CASSYRQGTHG. The entire CDR3 protein is CASSYRQGTHGYTF. The full variable domain, completed using reference TRBV5-6 and TRBJ1-2, is DAGVTQSPTHLIKTRGQQVTLRCSPKSGHDTVSWYQQALGQGPQFIFQYYEEEERQRGNFPDRFSGHQFPNYSSELNVNALLLGDSALYLCASSYRQGTHGYTFGSGTRLTVV.

This clone was seen repeatedly, ten times or more. Read data end 3 residues before the CDR3 end; the end is taken from the germline J gene. The V and J genes are TRBV7-2 and TRBJ2-1; D perhaps matches TRBD2 (7 bases). This CDR3 spans 15 amino acids. Trimming shortened V by 2 bases and J by 4 bases, and 12 bases separated the two germline ends. Germline V lookup: CDR1 SGHTA, CDR2 FQGNSA. CDR3 sequence reads: CASSLRGAEYNEQFF. The sequenced CDR3 bases are TGTGCCAGCAGCTTACGGGGGGCCGAATACAATGAG.

This clone came up many times. The sequenced fragment ends 3 residues before the CDR3 boundary, so the rest is inferred from the germline J gene. The chain carries TRBV10-3 and TRBJ1-1, with 10 bases lining up with TRBD1. V dropped 6 bases and J dropped 1; count of bases not matched to a gene: 5. Germline assignment: CDR1 ENHRY and CDR2 SYGVKD. The CDR3 spans 15 residues. Here the CDR3 reads CAISPRTGGNTEAFF. Incomplete CDR3 DNA: TGTGCCATCAGCCCTCGGACAGGGGGGAACACTGAA.

This clone was recorded a few times. Read coverage stops 3 residues before the CDR3 terminus; the germline J gene supplies the remainder. The gene calls are TRBV7-4 and TRBJ1-2, with unresolved D. CDR1 and CDR2 (germline): SGHVT, SQSDAQ. There are 15 residues in the CDR3. V lost 5 bases, J lost 7 bases, and 20 bases lay in between. CDR3 sequence: CASSQEPSYWAGYTF. Partial CDR3 DNA: TGTGCCAGCAGCCAAGAACCCTCCTATTGGGCTGGC.

Worth noting for this clone: The read comes to an end 3 residues before the CDR3 does, leaving the germline J gene to fill in the end. In the same sample, other DNA sequences code for this CDR3. This chain connects TRBV6-2 or TRBV6-3 to TRBJ2-3, with TRBD1 identical over 8 bases. Germline loops: CDR1 MNHEY, CDR2 SVGEGT. The CDR3 totals 13 residues. The CDR3 DNA, read in part, is TGTGCCAGCAGCAGGGGGCTAGGAGAGACG. Encoded protein: CASSRGLGET. The whole CDR3 region reads CASSRGLGETQYF.

This clone was counted many times. A junction boundary mismatches the germline segment, possibly from a read error. The sequence runs out 3 residues before the end of the CDR3; the remainder is reconstructed from the germline J gene. The chain has TRBV7-7 and TRBJ2-1, with D possibly matching TRBD2 (6 bases). The CDR3 runs to 16 residues. Germline CDR1 reads SSHAT; CDR2 reads FNYEAQ (reference sequence). The covered CDR3 bases are TGTGCTAGCAGCTTAGGGTTATTAGCGGAAGTCAATGAG. As protein: CASSLGLLAEVNE. Given in full, the CDR3 is CASSLGLLAEVNEQFF.

On this clone: From the germline J gene comes the end of the CDR3, since the read stops 3 residues before it. V and J are TRBV5-6 and TRBJ2-1; 7 nucleotides agree with TRBD2. The CDR3 length is 14 residues. Per germline, CDR1 SGHDT and CDR2 YYEEEE. The trim removed 8 bases at V and 7 bases at J, leaving 12 bases unmatched. CDR3 sequence reads: CASGGPSGGNEQFF. Incomplete CDR3 DNA: TGTGCCAGTGGAGGGCCTAGCGGAGGGAATGAG. Looking up the rest from reference TRBV5-6 and TRBJ2-1 gives the full variable domain: DAGVTQSPTHLIKTRGQQVTLRCSPKSGHDTVSWYQQALGQGPQFIFQYYEEEERQRGNFPDRFSGHQFPNYSSELNVNALLLGDSALYLCASGGPSGGNEQFFGPGTRLTVL.

This clone was seen at least ten times. The read terminates 3 residues ahead of where the CDR3 ends, so the germline J gene completes it. The chain combines TRBV20-1 with TRBJ1-1; no clear D. The CDR3 consists of 15 residues. V was shortened by 0 bases and J by 5 bases, with 16 bases between the two germline ends. CDR1 DFQATT and CDR2 SNEGSKA come from the germline V gene (reference sequence). Here the CDR3 reads CSARDRSRGDTEAFF. Partial CDR3 DNA: TGCAGTGCTAGAGATCGTAGTCGGGGAGATACTGAA.

This clone was detected many times. The read comes to an end 3 residues before the CDR3 does, leaving the germline J gene to fill in the end. The V and J genes are TRBV20-1 and TRBJ2-6; D remains unclear. With 5 bases removed from V and 2 bases from J, the gap between germline ends came to 13 bases. The CDR3 has 15 residues. CDR1 and CDR2 (germline): DFQATT, SNEGSKA (reference sequence). The sequenced CDR3 bases are TGCAGTGCTCCCTTCTTAGTCCCTGGGGCCAACGTC. This encodes CSAPFLVPGANV. In full, the CDR3 reads CSAPFLVPGANVLTF.

This clone occurred many times. The sequence runs out 3 residues before the end of the CDR3; the remainder is reconstructed from the germline J gene. The J gene is TRBJ1-1, the V gene TRBV23-1, with a possible D match to TRBD1 (6 bases). TRBV23-1 is annotated as an ORF whose role is uncertain. V lost 9 bases to trimming and J lost 7 bases, with 18 bases between them. The CDR3 runs to 13 residues. Incomplete CDR3 DNA: TGCGCCAGGCCTCAACGGACAGCCGATGAA. Translated: CARPQRTADE. The whole CDR3 reads CARPQRTADEAFF.